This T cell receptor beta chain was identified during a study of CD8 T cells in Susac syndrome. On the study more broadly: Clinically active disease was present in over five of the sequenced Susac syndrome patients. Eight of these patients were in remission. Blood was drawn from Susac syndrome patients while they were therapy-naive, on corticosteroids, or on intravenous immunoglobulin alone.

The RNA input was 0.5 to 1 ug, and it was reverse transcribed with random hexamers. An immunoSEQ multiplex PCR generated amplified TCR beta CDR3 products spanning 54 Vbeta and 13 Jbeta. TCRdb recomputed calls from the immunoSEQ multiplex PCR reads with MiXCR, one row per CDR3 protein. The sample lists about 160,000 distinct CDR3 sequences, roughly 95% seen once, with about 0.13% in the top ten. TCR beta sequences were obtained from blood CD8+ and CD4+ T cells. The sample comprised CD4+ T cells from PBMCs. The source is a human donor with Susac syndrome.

The CDR3: CASSLSDSARGYTF. The CDR3 nucleotides are TGTGCCAGCAGTTTATCCGACAGCGCGAGGGGCTACACCTTC. This chain uses TRBV28 with TRBJ1-2, with D possibly TRBD1 on 5 matching bases. The V end lost 1 base, the J end lost 8 bases, and 14 bases lay between the germline ends. Germline V gene sequence: CDR1 MDHEN, CDR2 SYDVKM. The CDR3 runs 14 residues.